Listed below are T cell receptor beta chains from one sample, sequenced in a study of blood T cell repertoires in COVID-19. Here immunoSEQ multiplex PCR was the method, and the copy in TCRdb shows in-frame clones only, minus some. The profile covers about 400,000 clones, with around 90% appearing a single time and around 2.1% taken by the ten largest. Sequenced input: PBMCs or T cells enriched from blood (not recorded which). These receptors came from a woman aged 40 to 55 with acute COVID-19. The CDR3 runs from the conserved cysteine through the conserved F or W. D genes are given only for firm matches. Clone size, where shown, is once, few, many, or a class for clones that have expanded.

cdr3_aa	cdr3_nt	d_call	j_call	v_call	clone_size
CASSSGQNTEAFF	TGCGCCAGCAGCTCTGGACAGAACACTGAAGCTTTCTTT	NA	TRBJ1-1	TRBV5-1	NA
CATSRGGDRAYGYTF	TGTGCCACCAGCAGAGGGGGGGACAGGGCCTATGGCTACACCTTC	TRBD1	TRBJ1-2	TRBV15	NA
CATRDREGTEAFF	TGTGCCACCAGGGACAGGGAAGGAACTGAAGCTTTCTTT	TRBD1	TRBJ1-1	TRBV24-1	NA
CASSLGGQGNYGYTF	TGTGCCAGCAGCTTAGGGGGACAGGGTAACTATGGCTACACCTTC	TRBD1	TRBJ1-2	TRBV7-9	NA
CASSSTGDRNTIYF	TGTGCCAGCAGCTCGACAGGGGATCGAAACACCATATATTTT	TRBD1	TRBJ1-3	TRBV6-5	few
CASSSPGRWGIRMNTEAFF	TGTGCCAGCAGCTCCCCGGGTAGGTGGGGCATACGTATGAACACTGAAGCTTTCTTT	NA	TRBJ1-1	TRBV5-6	NA
CASRSGTDNQPQHF	TGTGCCAGCAGATCCGGGACAGATAATCAGCCCCAGCATTTT	TRBD1	TRBJ1-5	TRBV27	NA
CASSLISGLQETQYF	TGTGCCAGCAGCTTAATTTCCGGGTTACAAGAGACCCAGTACTTC	NA	TRBJ2-5	TRBV7-6	NA
CASSQDEAVGQGAGAFF	TGCGCCAGCAGCCAAGATGAGGCGGTTGGACAGGGGGCCGGGGCTTTCTTT	TRBD1	TRBJ1-1	TRBV4-1	NA
CASSPRQGAREQYF	TGTGCCAGCAGCCCACGACAGGGGGCGCGGGAGCAGTACTTC	TRBD1	TRBJ2-7	TRBV7-9	NA
CASRWGQGDTEAFF	TGTGCCAGCAGATGGGGACAGGGGGACACTGAAGCTTTCTTT	TRBD1	TRBJ1-1	TRBV2	NA
CASRPPSGDTGELFF	TGTGCCAGCCGCCCCCCCAGCGGGGACACCGGGGAGCTGTTTTTT	TRBD2	TRBJ2-2	TRBV19	NA
CASSLVFQGAGGYTF	TGTGCCAGCAGCTTGGTATTCCAGGGGGCAGGTGGCTACACCTTC	TRBD1	TRBJ1-2	TRBV5-6	NA
CASSLRGRDTGELFF	TGTGCCAGCAGCCTCAGGGGGCGGGACACCGGGGAGCTGTTTTTT	TRBD1	TRBJ2-2	TRBV9	NA
CASSSGVGPSTGELFF	TGTGCCAGCAGCTCGGGGGTTGGGCCGAGCACCGGGGAGCTGTTTTTT	NA	TRBJ2-2	TRBV5-5	NA
CASSSAPGSNYGYTF	TGCGCCAGCAGCTCCGCACCGGGGTCTAACTATGGCTACACCTTC	NA	TRBJ1-2	TRBV5-1	NA
CASSLGQEAFF	TGCGCCAGCAGCCTAGGACAGGAAGCTTTCTTT	NA	TRBJ1-1	TRBV5-1	NA
CACKQGAGSNQPQHF	TGTGCCTGTAAACAGGGGGCAGGGAGCAATCAGCCCCAGCATTTT	TRBD1	TRBJ1-5	TRBV30	NA
CAWSISLAGGPGTQYF	TGTGCCTGGAGTATCAGCCTAGCGGGGGGGCCGGGGACCCAGTACTTC	TRBD2	TRBJ2-5	TRBV30	once
CAWSVARTTSPLHF	TGTGCCTGGAGTGTTGCCCGGACAACTTCACCCCTCCACTTT	NA	TRBJ1-6	TRBV30	NA
CASSESQGIGYTF	TGCGCCAGCAGTGAGTCGCAGGGGATAGGCTACACCTTC	NA	TRBJ1-2	TRBV10-1	NA
CASSTQVRNTEAFF	TGTGCCAGTAGTACACAGGTACGGAACACTGAAGCTTTCTTT	NA	TRBJ1-1	TRBV19	NA
CASSEPQGYNSGYTF	TGTGCCAGCAGTGAACCTCAGGGATACAACTCTGGCTACACCTTC	NA	TRBJ1-2	TRBV2	NA
CASALAGGMPTDTQYF	TGTGCCAGCGCCCTGGCCGGGGGGATGCCCACAGATACGCAGTATTTT	TRBD2	TRBJ2-3	TRBV3-1/TRBV3-2	NA
CASSPEDYGYSPLHF	TGTGCCAGCAGCCCTGAAGACTACGGCTATTCACCCCTCCACTTT	NA	TRBJ1-6	TRBV7-2	NA
CATSRDKVRASQETQYF	TGTGCCACCAGCAGAGATAAGGTCAGGGCTTCTCAAGAGACCCAGTACTTC	NA	TRBJ2-5	TRBV15	NA
CAWSGAGGQETQYF	TGTGCCTGGAGTGGTGCAGGGGGCCAAGAGACCCAGTACTTC	TRBD1	TRBJ2-5	TRBV30	NA
CSVEDSGRGRSEQYF	TGCAGCGTTGAGGATTCCGGCAGGGGGCGTAGCGAGCAGTACTTC	TRBD1	TRBJ2-7	TRBV29-1	NA
CATAAQMNTEAFF	TGTGCCACCGCCGCTCAGATGAACACTGAAGCTTTCTTT	NA	TRBJ1-1	TRBV11-2	NA
CSVEVYGNRGVGNTIYF	TGCAGCGTTGAAGTTTATGGCAACAGGGGGGTTGGAAACACCATATATTTT	TRBD1	TRBJ1-3	TRBV29-1	NA
CASSLEGVYEQYF	TGCGCCAGCAGCTTAGAGGGGGTCTACGAGCAGTACTTC	NA	TRBJ2-7	TRBV5-1	NA
CASSFRGSDTEAFF	TGCGCCAGCAGCTTCAGGGGGTCAGACACTGAAGCTTTCTTT	TRBD1	TRBJ1-1	TRBV5-1	once
CASAPRRGRAYGYTF	TGTGCCAGCGCACCCCGCAGGGGGCGCGCCTATGGCTACACCTTC	TRBD1	TRBJ1-2	TRBV6-5	NA
CASSKGVWSNQPQHF	TGTGCCAGCAGTAAGGGGGTATGGAGCAATCAGCCCCAGCATTTT	NA	TRBJ1-5	TRBV2	NA
CASSWGGGDTQYF	TGTGCCAGCAGCTGGGGAGGGGGGGATACGCAGTATTTT	NA	TRBJ2-3	TRBV5-4	NA
CASSSDRGTEAFF	TGTGCCAGCAGTTCCGACAGGGGCACTGAAGCTTTCTTT	TRBD1	TRBJ1-1	TRBV6-5	NA
CASSHLGADGYTF	TGTGCCAGCAGTCACCTAGGGGCCGATGGCTACACCTTC	NA	TRBJ1-2	TRBV6-5	NA
CASSEYFVTGGRNGYTF	TGTGCCAGCAGTGAATATTTTGTGACAGGGGGGAGGAATGGCTACACCTTC	TRBD1	TRBJ1-2	TRBV25-1	NA
CSVDQSETQYF	TGCAGCGTTGACCAAAGCGAGACCCAGTACTTC	NA	TRBJ2-5	TRBV29-1	NA
CASSSTGVVQPQHF	TGTGCCAGCAGCTCCACAGGGGTCGTTCAGCCCCAGCATTTT	TRBD1	TRBJ1-5	TRBV5-6	NA